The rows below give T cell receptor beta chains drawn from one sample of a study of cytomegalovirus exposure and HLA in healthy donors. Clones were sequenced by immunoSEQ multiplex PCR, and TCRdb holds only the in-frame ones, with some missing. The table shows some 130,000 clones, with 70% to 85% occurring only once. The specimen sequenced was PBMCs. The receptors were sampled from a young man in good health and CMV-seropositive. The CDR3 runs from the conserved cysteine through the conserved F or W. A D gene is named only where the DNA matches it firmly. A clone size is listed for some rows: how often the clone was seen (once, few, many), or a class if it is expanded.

CDR3nt: TGTGCCAGTAGTATAAGGAGTACCGGGACAGGGGTTAATGAGCAGTTCTTC
CDR3aa: CASSIRSTGTGVNEQFF
v_gene: TRBV19
abundance: -
j_gene: TRBJ2-1
d_gene: TRBD1

CDR3nt: TGTGCCAGCAGTTACTCGAACGCCAAGGGGACAGATACGCAGTATTTT
CDR3aa: CASSYSNAKGTDTQYF
v_gene: TRBV6-5
abundance: once
j_gene: TRBJ2-3
d_gene: -

CDR3nt: TGTGCTAGTGAAGAGGGGGCGGCCCAAGAGACCCAGTACTTC
CDR3aa: CASEEGAAQETQYF
v_gene: TRBV12-5
abundance: -
j_gene: TRBJ2-5
d_gene: TRBD1

CDR3nt: TGTGCCAGCAGCTTGGAGGGGGGGACGAACACCGGGGAGCTGTTTTTT
CDR3aa: CASSLEGGTNTGELFF
v_gene: TRBV5-4
abundance: -
j_gene: TRBJ2-2
d_gene: -

CDR3nt: TGTGCCAGCAGTGGACAGGGGCAAGGCGGGGAGCTGTTTTTT
CDR3aa: CASSGQGQGGELFF
v_gene: TRBV6-1
abundance: -
j_gene: TRBJ2-2
d_gene: TRBD1

CDR3nt: TGTGCCAGCAGTGATGTCCCCCCTAGCGGGAGCTCCTACAATGAGCAGTTCTTC
CDR3aa: CASSDVPPSGSSYNEQFF
v_gene: TRBV6-1
abundance: few
j_gene: TRBJ2-1
d_gene: TRBD2

CDR3nt: TGTGCCAGCATTGGGGTCTTTAGGGGCAATGAGCAGTTCTTC
CDR3aa: CASIGVFRGNEQFF
v_gene: TRBV2
abundance: -
j_gene: TRBJ2-1
d_gene: -

CDR3nt: TGTGCCAGCAGGGCCTCACTAAACTCTGGAAACACCATATATTTT
CDR3aa: CASRASLNSGNTIYF
v_gene: TRBV6-1
abundance: -
j_gene: TRBJ1-3
d_gene: -

CDR3nt: TGTGCCATCAGTGAGTCTGGGGCAGGGGAAGCTTTCTTT
CDR3aa: CAISESGAGEAFF
v_gene: TRBV10-3
abundance: -
j_gene: TRBJ1-1
d_gene: -

CDR3nt: TGTGCCAGCAGCATGCGGACTAGCAACACCGGGGAGCTGTTTTTT
CDR3aa: CASSMRTSNTGELFF
v_gene: TRBV7-9
abundance: -
j_gene: TRBJ2-2
d_gene: TRBD2

CDR3nt: TGTGCCATCAGTGAGTCGGGCAGAAGTAATGAAAAACTGTTTTTT
CDR3aa: CAISESGRSNEKLFF
v_gene: TRBV10-3
abundance: -
j_gene: TRBJ1-4
d_gene: -

CDR3nt: TGTGCCACCAGCATCGGGACTAGCGGGGGGGCCTCATCGATAGATACGCAGTATTTT
CDR3aa: CATSIGTSGGASSIDTQYF
v_gene: TRBV15
abundance: -
j_gene: TRBJ2-3
d_gene: TRBD2

CDR3nt: TGTGCCAGCAGCTTAGGCTACAGGGGGCAGCCCCAGCATTTT
CDR3aa: CASSLGYRGQPQHF
v_gene: TRBV7-9
abundance: -
j_gene: TRBJ1-5
d_gene: TRBD1

CDR3nt: TGTGCCAGCAGCCCCGGGACAGGGTACACCGGGGAGCTGTTTTTT
CDR3aa: CASSPGTGYTGELFF
v_gene: TRBV7-9
abundance: -
j_gene: TRBJ2-2
d_gene: TRBD1

CDR3nt: TGTGCCAGCAGCCGCTCTGGACAGGTGGGCTATGGCTACACCTTC
CDR3aa: CASSRSGQVGYGYTF
v_gene: TRBV5-4
abundance: -
j_gene: TRBJ1-2
d_gene: TRBD1

CDR3nt: TGCGCCAGCAGCGAGGGACAGGGGGGGTGGAACACTGAAGCTTTCTTT
CDR3aa: CASSEGQGGWNTEAFF
v_gene: TRBV5-1
abundance: -
j_gene: TRBJ1-1
d_gene: TRBD1

CDR3nt: TGTGCCAGCAGCCGCGGACTAGCGGGAGACATCGAGCAGTACTTC
CDR3aa: CASSRGLAGDIEQYF
v_gene: TRBV6-5
abundance: -
j_gene: TRBJ2-7
d_gene: TRBD2